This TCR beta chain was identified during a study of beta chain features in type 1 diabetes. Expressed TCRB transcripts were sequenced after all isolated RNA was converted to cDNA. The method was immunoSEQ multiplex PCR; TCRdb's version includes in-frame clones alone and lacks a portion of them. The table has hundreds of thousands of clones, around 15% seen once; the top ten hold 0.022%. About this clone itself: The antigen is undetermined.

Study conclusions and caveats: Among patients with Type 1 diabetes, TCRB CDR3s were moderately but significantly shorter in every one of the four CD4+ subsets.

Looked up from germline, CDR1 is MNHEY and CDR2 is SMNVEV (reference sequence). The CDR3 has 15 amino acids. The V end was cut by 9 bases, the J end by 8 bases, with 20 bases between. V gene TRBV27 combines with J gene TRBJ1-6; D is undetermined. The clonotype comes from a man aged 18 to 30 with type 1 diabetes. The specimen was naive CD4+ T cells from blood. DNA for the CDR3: TGTGCCAGTCAATACCGGGCCTTACCCGATTCACCCCTCCACTTT. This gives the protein CASQYRALPDSPLHF.